These 4 T cell receptor beta chains originate from one sample sequenced in a study of regulatory T cells in long-lasting Graves disease. Time point: newly diagnosed GD, antithyroid drugs for less than 3 months. The TCR library was made from RNA that had been extracted from PBMCs in TRIzol. Construction of the TCR beta libraries employed iRepertoire HTBI primers in conjunction with Arm-PCR of CDR3 regions. TCRdb reprocessed the multiplex PCR reads with MiXCR, giving one entry per CDR3 protein. Of some 200,000 distinct CDR3 sequences listed, approximately 19% are singletons. The same data also went into a second study, on T cells in Graves' hyperthyroidism and ophthalmopathy.

The sample here was peripheral blood mononuclear cells (PBMCs), taken at new diagnosis, from a patient treated with antithyroid drugs. These receptors were collected from a woman in her twenties or thirties with Graves disease.

This clonotype has a count of ten or more. The chain carries TRBV28 and TRBJ2-7; 10 positions agree with TRBD1. Looked up from germline, CDR1 is MDHEN and CDR2 is SYDVKM. The CDR3 is 14 residues long. J gave up 3 bases and V 4 bases, and 3 bases lay outside the gene matches. CDR3 sequence (DNA): TGTGCCAGCAGTTCGGGACAGGGGCTCTACGAGCAGTACTTC. Translation: CASSSGQGLYEQYF.

This chain connects TRBV6-1 to TRBJ2-7; a possible D gene is TRBD2 (6 bases). V gave up 6 bases and J gave up 3 bases, with 12 bases separating them. Germline CDR1 and CDR2: MNHNS and SASEGT. CDR3 length equals 13 residues. CDR3 sequence (DNA): TGTGCCAGCAGCTCAGCGGGTAACTACGAGCAGTACTTC. Translating it yields CASSSAGNYEQYF.

This clonotype was observed many times. The rearrangement links TRBV12-3 or TRBV12-4 to TRBJ1-5; no clear D. Trimming pared 4 bases from V and 7 bases from J, leaving 8 bases between. The CDR3 loop spans 12 amino acids. Here the CDR3 DNA reads TGTGCCAGCAGTTGGGCCGGACAGCCCCAGCATTTT. It is translated as CASSWAGQPQHF.

This clonotype appeared many times. The CDR3 sequence: CASSFGGYEQYF. Here the CDR3 DNA reads TGTGCCAGCAGCTTTGGGGGCTACGAGCAGTACTTC. The chain links TRBV11-2 to TRBJ2-7; tentatively, D is TRBD1 or TRBD2 (5 bases each). V was trimmed by 3 bases and J by 3 bases, leaving 6 bases between them. The CDR3 runs to 12 residues. Germline V gives CDR1 SGHAT, CDR2 FQNNGV.